What follows are 5 T cell receptor beta chains derived from one specimen sequenced in a study of early T cells in non-severe SARS-CoV-2 infection. MiXCR, run by TCRdb on the 5' RACE reads, gives a single entry per CDR3 protein. The sample records tens of thousands of distinct CDR3 sequences, about 5.2% being singletons. Sequences were derived from whole blood, sampled at baseline. These receptors were obtained from an adult who was a healthcare worker with PCR-confirmed SARS-CoV-2 infection or an uninfected control (not recorded which).

This clonotype was seen many times. J is TRBJ1-1 and V is TRBV12-3 or TRBV12-4, with TRBD1 identical over 7 bases. This CDR3 has 19 amino acids. With V trimmed by 6 bases and J by 3 bases, 22 bases remained unmatched. The CDR3 reads CASSPTTRGLRAMDTEAFF. The CDR3 nucleotides are TGTGCCAGCAGCCCCACGACCAGGGGGTTACGTGCAATGGACACTGAAGCTTTCTTT.

The table lists this clonotype with many counts. This rearrangement joins TRBV7-4 to TRBJ2-5, with 13 bases matching TRBD2. This CDR3 is 18 amino acids long. The trim removed 5 bases at V and 0 bases at J, leaving 9 bases unmatched. Germline values: CDR1 SGHVT, CDR2 SQSDAQ. CDR3 nucleotides: TGTGCCAGCAGCCTCGGACTAGCGGGAGCGGCGTACCAAGAGACCCAGTACTTC. This gives the protein CASSLGLAGAAYQETQYF. Variable domain in full (rest from reference TRBV7-4 and TRBJ2-5): GAGVSQSPRYKVAKRGRDVALRCDSISGHVTLYWYRQTLGQGSEVLTYSQSDAQRDKSGRPSGRFSAERPERSVSTLKIQRTEQGDSAVYLCASSLGLAGAAYQETQYFGPGTRLLVL.

This clonotype was seen at least ten times. The chain's CDR3 is CSAEDRAGTEAFF. The DNA of the CDR3 is TGCAGTGCGGAGGACAGGGCGGGCACTGAAGCTTTCTTT. The chain uses TRBV20-1 and TRBJ1-1, with 8 bases aligning to TRBD1. The CDR3 contains 13 residues. The germline CDR1 and CDR2 sequences are DFQATT and SNEGSKA (reference sequence). V dropped 6 bases and J dropped 4; count of bases not matched to a gene: 7.

The table lists this clonotype with a few counts. The CDR3 DNA reads TGTGCCAGCTCAGGGACAAGGAACACTGAAGCTTTCTTT. It encodes CASSGTRNTEAFF. The chain joins TRBV18 to TRBJ1-1; the D gene is possibly TRBD1 (6 bases). This CDR3 is built from 13 residues. Between the trimmed V and J ends, which lost 5 bases and 1 base, there was a span of 8 bases. The germline gives CDR1 KGHSH, CDR2 LQKENI.

This clonotype was counted many times. The rearrangement uses TRBV29-1 and TRBJ2-7, with 8 bases lining up with TRBD1. From germline, CDR1 is SQVTM and CDR2 ANQGSEA. The CDR3 loop spans 14 amino acids. Germline trimming cut 1 base from V and 6 bases from J; bases unmatched to any gene: 8. CDR3 in DNA: TGCAGCGTTGAAGTCGGGCAGGGGGCGAGCGAGCAGTACTTC. Translation: CSVEVGQGASEQYF.